Listed below are T cell receptor beta chains from one sample, sequenced in a study of identical twins. A single record per CDR3 protein comes from TCRdb applying MiXCR to the 5' RACE reads. The repertoire holds about 530,000 distinct CDR3 sequences, with 20% to 25% as singletons. A further study also used this sample, focusing on yellow fever vaccine responses in identical twins.

The specimen sequenced was CD4+ T cells sorted from blood. Source of these receptors: a woman younger than 30 in good health. CDR3s include the opening cysteine and the closing phenylalanine or tryptophan. A D gene is named only where the DNA matches it firmly. Only part of the rows carry a size: once, few, many, or a class if the clone is expanded.

v_call	clone_size	j_call	d_call	cdr3_aa	cdr3_nt
TRBV24-1	NA	TRBJ2-3	NA	CATSARGGNTDTQYF	TGTGCCACCAGCGCTCGGGGCGGAAACACAGATACGCAGTATTTT
TRBV12-3/TRBV12-4	many	TRBJ2-1	NA	CASSVGASYNEQFF	TGTGCCAGCAGTGTCGGGGCAAGCTACAATGAGCAGTTCTTC
TRBV5-4	few	TRBJ2-1	NA	CASSSDASGSYNEQFF	TGTGCCAGCAGCTCTGACGCCTCCGGCTCCTACAATGAGCAGTTCTTC
TRBV3-1	NA	TRBJ2-1	TRBD2	CASSLSSGLGLYEQFF	TGTGCCAGCAGCCTTTCCTCGGGACTAGGTCTTTATGAGCAGTTCTTC
TRBV29-1	NA	TRBJ2-3	NA	CSVGGARRFGSADTQYF	TGCAGCGTTGGGGGTGCTAGAAGGTTTGGAAGCGCAGATACGCAGTATTTT
TRBV24-1	few	TRBJ2-1	NA	CATSDQTGSYNEQFF	TGTGCCACCAGTGATCAAACAGGGAGCTACAATGAGCAGTTCTTC
TRBV5-1	few	TRBJ2-5	NA	CASSPIGSQETQYF	TGCGCCAGCAGCCCTATTGGAAGCCAAGAGACCCAGTACTTC
TRBV20-1	NA	TRBJ2-1	NA	CSAQRPVGDEQFF	TGCAGTGCCCAACGGCCTGTGGGGGATGAGCAGTTCTTC
TRBV15	NA	TRBJ2-7	NA	CATSYTPSYEQYF	TGTGCCACCAGCTATACACCCTCCTACGAGCAGTACTTC
TRBV27	NA	TRBJ1-1	NA	CASTAGAGTEAFF	TGTGCCAGCACAGCGGGGGCGGGGACTGAAGCTTTCTTT
TRBV14	NA	TRBJ2-5	TRBD1	CASSQYQGAKKETQYF	TGTGCCAGCAGCCAATATCAGGGGGCGAAGAAGGAGACCCAGTACTTC
TRBV12-3/TRBV12-4	NA	TRBJ2-2	TRBD2	CASSETSGSPGELFF	TGTGCCAGCAGTGAGACTAGCGGGAGTCCCGGGGAGCTGTTTTTT
TRBV5-1	NA	TRBJ1-4	NA	CASSSGGAAATNEKLFF	TGCGCCAGCAGTTCCGGGGGGGCAGCTGCAACTAATGAAAAACTGTTTTTT
TRBV12-5	NA	TRBJ2-1	NA	CASGLVEEQVQFF	TGTGCTAGTGGTTTGGTAGAGGAACAGGTACAGTTCTTC
TRBV27	NA	TRBJ2-3	NA	CASSPPGRGTDTQYF	TGTGCCAGCAGTCCCCCGGGGCGGGGCACAGATACGCAGTATTTT
TRBV6-5	NA	TRBJ2-7	NA	CASSYLKGSYEQYF	TGTGCCAGCAGTTATCTAAAGGGGTCCTACGAGCAGTACTTC
TRBV12-3/TRBV12-4	NA	TRBJ2-7	NA	CASSLGRQGTDYEQYF	TGTGCCAGCAGTTTGGGTCGGCAGGGTACGGACTACGAGCAGTACTTC
TRBV10-3	few	TRBJ2-3	NA	CAISAGATDTQYF	TGTGCCATCAGCGCTGGGGCCACAGATACGCAGTATTTT
TRBV12-3/TRBV12-4	NA	TRBJ2-1	NA	CASRSKRGESYNEQFF	TGTGCCAGCCGTAGTAAACGGGGAGAGTCCTACAATGAGCAGTTCTTC
TRBV6-1	NA	TRBJ1-4	NA	CASSWTEDQKLFF	TGTGCCAGCTCGTGGACAGAAGATCAAAAACTGTTTTTT
TRBV10-3	NA	TRBJ1-2	NA	CAISAPAYGYTF	TGTGCCATCAGTGCCCCGGCCTATGGCTACACCTTC
TRBV28	NA	TRBJ2-2	TRBD2	CASSPPTSGVHGELFF	TGTGCCAGCAGCCCTCCGACTAGCGGGGTTCACGGGGAGCTGTTTTTT